A single sample gave rise to the 15 T cell receptor beta chains below, sequenced in a study of preoperative IRX-2 immunotherapy in early breast cancer. The treatment was: preoperative locoregional IRX-2 cytokine immunotherapy. The assay was immunoSEQ multiplex PCR, and TCRdb's table has in-frame clones only and misses some. The sample lists just under 4,000 clones; 65% to 70% were seen once. Material: tumor tissue, obtained after IRX-2 immunotherapy. The origin of the receptors is a human donor with breast cancer.

A single count supports this clone. The chain joins TRBV7-1 to TRBJ2-1; 10 bases align to TRBD2. TRBV7-1 is an ORF, and what it does is uncertain. J was trimmed by 10 bases and V by 5 bases; bases with no gene match: 5. The CDR3 consists of 13 residues. Written as DNA, the CDR3 is TGTGCCAGCAGCGGGACTAGCGCTCTAGAGCAGTTCTTC. The encoded protein is CASSGTSALEQFF.

The genes are TRBV6-8 and TRBJ2-1; 14 bases map to TRBD2. After removal of 5 bases from V and 9 bases from J, the junction contained 9 bases not matched to a gene. CDR1 MNHGY and CDR2 SAAAGT come from the germline V gene. The CDR3 contains 16 residues. The CDR3 is CASSTPGLAGEVEQFF. The CDR3 nucleotides read TGTGCCAGCAGTACCCCGGGACTAGCGGGAGAGGTTGAGCAGTTCTTC.

This clone has a handful of counts. The genes are TRBV7-1 and TRBJ2-7, with 7 nucleotides matching TRBD1. TRBV7-1 is labeled an ORF, and its function is uncertain. CDR3 length: 13 residues. With V trimmed by 3 bases and J by 2 bases, 1 base remained unmatched. The CDR3 DNA is TGTGCCAGCAGCTCGGGACAGACCTACGAGCAGTACTTC. Translated: CASSSGQTYEQYF.

This chain links TRBV19 with TRBJ2-3, with TRBD2 matching 8 bases. V shed 3 bases and J 7 bases; nucleotides not matched to a gene: 9. The germline gives CDR1 LNHDA, CDR2 SQIVND (reference sequence). The CDR3 has 15 residues. The chain's CDR3 is CASSIPQRELYTQYF. The CDR3 nucleotides read TGTGCCAGTAGTATCCCCCAGCGGGAGTTATATACGCAGTATTTT.

V and J are TRBV6-8 and TRBJ1-3, with D unclear. The CDR3 loop spans 14 amino acids. V was pared by 6 bases and J by 1 base, with 10 bases between. Germline CDR1 MNHGY, CDR2 SAAAGT. CDR3 residues: CASRQTDSGNTIYF. The DNA for the CDR3 is TGTGCCAGCAGGCAGACGGATTCTGGAAACACCATATATTTT.

This clone has only one observation. V is TRBV11-3 and J is TRBJ2-5; 7 bases fit TRBD2. The germline gives CDR1 SGHNT, CDR2 YENEEA. Trimming cost V 5 bases and J 4 bases; bases outside gene matches: 10. This CDR3 region has 15 residues. DNA of the CDR3: TGTGCCAGCAGCATGGGGGGGACGATTAGAGAGACCCAGTACTTC. Translating gives CASSMGGTIRETQYF. The full variable domain, completed using reference TRBV11-3 and TRBJ2-5, is EAGVVQSPRYKIIEKKQPVAFWCNPISGHNTLYWYLQNLGQGPELLIRYENEEAVDDSQLPKDRFSAERLKGVDSTLKIQPAELGDSAVYLCASSMGGTIRETQYFGPGTRLLVL.

V and J are TRBV5-1 and TRBJ2-3, with 11 bases fitting TRBD2. Trimming took 4 bases from V and 2 from J; bases not matched to a gene: 3. The CDR3 extends over 15 amino acids. Germline CDR1 is SGHRS and CDR2 is YFSETQ. The CDR3 is CASSPLAGATDTQYF. In DNA, the CDR3 is TGCGCCAGCAGCCCACTAGCGGGAGCCACAGATACGCAGTATTTT.

The table lists this clone with a few counts. The chain joins TRBV19 to TRBJ2-3; D not resolved. In germline, CDR1 is LNHDA, CDR2 SQIVND (reference sequence). Trimming left V 3 bases short and J 6 bases short, with 4 bases between. The CDR3 runs 11 residues. CDR3 region: CASSIGDTQYF. CDR3 DNA: TGTGCCAGTAGTATCGGGGATACGCAGTATTTT.

The chain is built from TRBV5-1 and TRBJ2-3; possible D gene TRBD1, 5 bases. V shed 0 bases and J shed 3 bases, with 11 bases lying between them. The germline V gene encodes CDR1 SGHRS and CDR2 YFSETQ. CDR3 length: 15 amino acids. The DNA of the CDR3 is TGCGCCAGCAGCTTGGCCGGGCAGGGAACAGATACGCAGTATTTT. It encodes CASSLAGQGTDTQYF.

The table lists this clone with a count of one. The V and J genes are TRBV22-1 and TRBJ2-7; TRBD1, as called in the table, went unchecked against the DNA. TRBV22-1 is marked as a pseudogene. The CDR3 is 15 amino acids. The chain's CDR3 is CASSSPGQGSYEQYF. The CDR3 coding sequence is TGTGCCAGCAGTTCCCCAGGACAGGGCTCCTACGAGCAGTACTTC.

A single count supports this clone. The chain has TRBV5-1 and TRBJ2-7, with 13 nucleotides matching TRBD2. The CDR3 runs to 15 residues. V shed 0 bases, J shed 7 bases, and the junction held 4 bases outside the gene matches. Germline CDR1 reads SGHRS; CDR2 reads YFSETQ. The CDR3 spells CASSLGGTSGIEQYF. In DNA form, the CDR3 reads TGCGCCAGCAGCTTGGGAGGGACTAGCGGGATTGAGCAGTACTTC. Variable domain in full (rest from reference TRBV5-1 and TRBJ2-7): KAGVTQTPRYLIKTRGQQVTLSCSPISGHRSVSWYQQTPGQGLQFLFEYFSETQRNKGNFPGRFSGRQFSNSRSEMNVSTLELGDSALYLCASSLGGTSGIEQYFGPGTRLTVT.

The V and J genes are TRBV19 and TRBJ1-4; 9 bases align to TRBD1. Germline-derived CDR1 and CDR2 are LNHDA and SQIVND (reference sequence). V trimming: 5 bases; J trimming: 9 bases; junction bases outside the gene matches: 4. The CDR3 totals 13 residues. The CDR3 here is CASSGTGRQKLFF. The CDR3 bases are TGTGCCAGTAGTGGGACAGGGCGGCAAAAACTGTTTTTT. The complete variable domain, with remaining parts taken from reference TRBV19 and TRBJ1-4, reads DGGITQSPKYLFRKEGQNVTLSCEQNLNHDAMYWYRQDPGQGLRLIYYSQIVNDFQKGDIAEGYSVSREKKESFPLTVTSAQKNPTAFYLCASSGTGRQKLFFGSGTQLSVL.

The chain recombines TRBV11-3 with TRBJ2-2; TRBD2 matches 9 bases. The germline V gene has CDR1 SGHNT and CDR2 YENEEA. Trimming removed 5 bases from V and 4 bases from J; junction bases left unmatched: 8. This CDR3 comprises 16 residues. CDR3 bases: TGTGCCAGCAGCATTAGAGCTAGCGGGATCACCGGGGAGCTGTTTTTT. Encoded protein: CASSIRASGITGELFF.

This clone has just one count. This rearrangement joins TRBV19 to TRBJ2-5; D is perhaps TRBD2 (6 bases). V was trimmed by 5 bases and J by 1 base, leaving 8 bases between them. The V gene's germline CDR1 is LNHDA and CDR2 SQIVND (reference sequence). This CDR3 region has 13 residues. This CDR3 reads CASSSGLQETQYF. CDR3 bases: TGTGCCAGTAGTTCGGGACTCCAAGAGACCCAGTACTTC. The variable domain in full, with the rest retrieved from reference TRBV19 and TRBJ2-5, is DGGITQSPKYLFRKEGQNVTLSCEQNLNHDAMYWYRQDPGQGLRLIYYSQIVNDFQKGDIAEGYSVSREKKESFPLTVTSAQKNPTAFYLCASSSGLQETQYFGPGTRLLVL.

The V and J genes are TRBV25-1 and TRBJ2-7; possible D gene TRBD1, 6 bases. Trimming removed 7 bases from V and 2 bases from J, with 12 bases in between. The CDR3 has 13 residues. Germline loops: CDR1 MGHDK, CDR2 SYGVNS. Here the CDR3 reads CASMKGETYEQYF. CDR3 sequence (DNA): TGTGCCAGCATGAAGGGGGAAACCTACGAGCAGTACTTC.